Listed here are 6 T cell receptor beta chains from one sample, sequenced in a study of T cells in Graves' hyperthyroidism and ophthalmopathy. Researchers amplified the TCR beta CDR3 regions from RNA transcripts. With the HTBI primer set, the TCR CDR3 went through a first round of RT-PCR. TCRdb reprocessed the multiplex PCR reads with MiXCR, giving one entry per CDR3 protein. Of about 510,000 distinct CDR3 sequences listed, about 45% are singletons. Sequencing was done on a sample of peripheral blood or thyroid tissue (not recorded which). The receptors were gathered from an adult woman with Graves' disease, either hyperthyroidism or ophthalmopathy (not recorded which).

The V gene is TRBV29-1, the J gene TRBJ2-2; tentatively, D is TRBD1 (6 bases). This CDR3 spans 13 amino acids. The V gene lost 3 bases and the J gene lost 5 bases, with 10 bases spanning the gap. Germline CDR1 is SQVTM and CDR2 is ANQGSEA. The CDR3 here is CSVDAGVTGELFF. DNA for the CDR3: TGCAGCGTTGACGCAGGGGTGACCGGGGAGCTGTTTTTT.

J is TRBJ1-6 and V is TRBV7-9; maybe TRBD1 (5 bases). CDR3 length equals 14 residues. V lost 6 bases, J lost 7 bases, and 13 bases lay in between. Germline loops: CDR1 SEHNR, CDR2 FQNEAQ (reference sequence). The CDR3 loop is CASSHTGRNSPLHF. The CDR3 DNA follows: TGTGCCAGCAGTCACACAGGACGCAATTCACCCCTCCACTTT.

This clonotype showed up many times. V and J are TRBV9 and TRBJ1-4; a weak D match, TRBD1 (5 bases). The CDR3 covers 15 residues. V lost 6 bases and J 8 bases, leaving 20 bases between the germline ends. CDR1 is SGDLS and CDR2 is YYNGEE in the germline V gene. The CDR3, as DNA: TGTGCCAGCACCGAGGGGATCCAGGGAGGAGAAAAACTGTTTTTT. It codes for CASTEGIQGGEKLFF.

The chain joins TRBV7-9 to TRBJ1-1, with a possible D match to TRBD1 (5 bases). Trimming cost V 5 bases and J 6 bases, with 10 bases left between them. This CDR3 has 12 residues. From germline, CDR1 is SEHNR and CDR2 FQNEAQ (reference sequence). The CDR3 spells CASSRGIAEAFF. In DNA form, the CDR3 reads TGTGCCAGCAGCCGGGGGATTGCTGAAGCTTTCTTT.

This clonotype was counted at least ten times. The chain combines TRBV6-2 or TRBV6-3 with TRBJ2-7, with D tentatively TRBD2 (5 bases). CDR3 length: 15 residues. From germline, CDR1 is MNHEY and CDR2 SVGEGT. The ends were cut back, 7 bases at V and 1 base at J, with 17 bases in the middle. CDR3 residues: CASTSPRGRSYEQYF. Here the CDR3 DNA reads TGTGCCAGCACCTCCCCAAGAGGGCGATCCTACGAGCAGTACTTC.

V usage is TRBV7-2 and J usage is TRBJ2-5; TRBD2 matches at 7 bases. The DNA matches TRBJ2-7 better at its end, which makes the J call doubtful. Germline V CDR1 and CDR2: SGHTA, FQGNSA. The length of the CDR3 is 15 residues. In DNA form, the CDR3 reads TGTGCCAGCAGCCCAAGGGGAGGGAGCTCCTACGAGCAGTACTTC. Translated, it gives CASSPRGGSSYEQYF.